This T cell receptor (beta chain) was obtained from a study of T-cell memory formation after mild COVID-19. Each CDR3 protein gets one entry after TCRdb re-called the 5' RACE reads with MiXCR. The table records about 610,000 distinct CDR3 sequences, around 15% of them present only once. Trimming shortened V by 7 bases and J by 6 bases, and 19 bases separated the two germline ends. The CDR3 is 15 amino acids. The sequence was collected from an adult woman who had mild COVID-19 (a few samples of this study predate the infection). Cell type and time point are not known. The sequenced material came from PBMCs or a T cell subset sorted from them (not recorded which). The chain carries TRBV12-3 or TRBV12-4 and TRBJ1-5; D is possibly TRBD1 (5 bases). CDR3 nucleotide sequence: TGTGCCAGCACCCGAGGGAGGAGGGACGGTCAGCCCCAGCATTTT. Amino acids: CASTRGRRDGQPQHF.